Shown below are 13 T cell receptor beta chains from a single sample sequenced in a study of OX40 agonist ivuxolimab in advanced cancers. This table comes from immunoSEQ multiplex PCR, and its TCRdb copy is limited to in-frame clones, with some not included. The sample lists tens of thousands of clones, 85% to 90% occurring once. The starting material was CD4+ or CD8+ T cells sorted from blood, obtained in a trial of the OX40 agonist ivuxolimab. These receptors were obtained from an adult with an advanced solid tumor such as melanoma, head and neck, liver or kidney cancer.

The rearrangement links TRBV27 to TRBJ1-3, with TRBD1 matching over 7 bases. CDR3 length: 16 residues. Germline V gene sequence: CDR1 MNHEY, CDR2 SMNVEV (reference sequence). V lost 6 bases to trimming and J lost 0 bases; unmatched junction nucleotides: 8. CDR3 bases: TGTGCCAGCAGCCCGGGACAGCTAATCTCTGGAAACACCATATATTTT. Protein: CASSPGQLISGNTIYF.

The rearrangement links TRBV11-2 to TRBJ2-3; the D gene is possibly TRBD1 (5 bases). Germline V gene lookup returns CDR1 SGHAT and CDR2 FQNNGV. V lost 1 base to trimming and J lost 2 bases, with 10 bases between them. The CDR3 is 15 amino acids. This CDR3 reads CASSLARQFTDTQYF. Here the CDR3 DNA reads TGTGCCAGCAGCTTAGCCCGACAGTTCACAGATACGCAGTATTTT. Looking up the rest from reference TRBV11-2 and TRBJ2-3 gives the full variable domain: EAGVAQSPRYKIIEKRQSVAFWCNPISGHATLYWYQQILGQGPKLLIQFQNNGVVDDSQLPKDRFSAERLKGVDSTLKIQPAKLEDSAVYLCASSLARQFTDTQYFGPGTRLTVL.

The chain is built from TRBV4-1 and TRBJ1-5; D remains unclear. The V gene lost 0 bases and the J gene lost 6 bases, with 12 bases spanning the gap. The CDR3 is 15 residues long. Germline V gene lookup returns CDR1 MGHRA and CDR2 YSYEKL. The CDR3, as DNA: TGCGCCAGCAGCCAAGATATGCAGGCTCGTCAGCCCCAGCATTTT. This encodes CASSQDMQARQPQHF.

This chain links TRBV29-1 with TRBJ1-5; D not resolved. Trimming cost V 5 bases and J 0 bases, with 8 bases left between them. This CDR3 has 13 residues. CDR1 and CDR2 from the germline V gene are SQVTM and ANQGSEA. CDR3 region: CSVQHNSNQPQHF. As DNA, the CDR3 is TGCAGCGTTCAACACAATAGCAATCAGCCCCAGCATTTT.

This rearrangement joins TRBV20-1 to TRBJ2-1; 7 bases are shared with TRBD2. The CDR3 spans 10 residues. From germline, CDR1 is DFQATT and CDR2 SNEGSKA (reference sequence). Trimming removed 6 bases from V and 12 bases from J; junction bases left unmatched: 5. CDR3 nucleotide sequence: TGCAGTGCACGGACTAGTGCGCAGTTCTTC. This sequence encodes CSARTSAQFF.

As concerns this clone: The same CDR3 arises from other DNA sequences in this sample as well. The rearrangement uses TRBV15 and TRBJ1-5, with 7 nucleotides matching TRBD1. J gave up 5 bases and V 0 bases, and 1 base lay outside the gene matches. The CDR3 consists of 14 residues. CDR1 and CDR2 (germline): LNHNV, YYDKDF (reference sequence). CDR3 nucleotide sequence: TGTGCCACCAGCAGAGACGACAGGGATCAGCCCCAGCATTTT. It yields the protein CATSRDDRDQPQHF.

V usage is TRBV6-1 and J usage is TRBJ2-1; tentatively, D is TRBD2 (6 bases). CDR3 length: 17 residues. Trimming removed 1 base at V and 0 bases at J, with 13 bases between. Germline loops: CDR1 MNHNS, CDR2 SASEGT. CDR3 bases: TGTGCCAGCAGTGAAGAATGGGGGAGGAGCTCCTACAATGAGCAGTTCTTC. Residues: CASSEEWGRSSYNEQFF.

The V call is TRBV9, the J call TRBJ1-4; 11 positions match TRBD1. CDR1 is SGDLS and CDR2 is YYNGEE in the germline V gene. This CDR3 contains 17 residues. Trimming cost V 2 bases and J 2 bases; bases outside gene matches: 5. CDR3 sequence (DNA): TGTGCCAGCAGCGTGATGGACAGGGGGCTGACTAATGAAAAACTGTTTTTT. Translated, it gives CASSVMDRGLTNEKLFF.

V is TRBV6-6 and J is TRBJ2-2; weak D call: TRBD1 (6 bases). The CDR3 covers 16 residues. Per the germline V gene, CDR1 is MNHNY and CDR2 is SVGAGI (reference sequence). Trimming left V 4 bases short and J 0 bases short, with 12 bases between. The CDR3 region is CASSSDRLTNTGELFF. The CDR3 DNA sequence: TGTGCCAGCAGTTCTGACAGGTTAACGAACACCGGGGAGCTGTTTTTT.

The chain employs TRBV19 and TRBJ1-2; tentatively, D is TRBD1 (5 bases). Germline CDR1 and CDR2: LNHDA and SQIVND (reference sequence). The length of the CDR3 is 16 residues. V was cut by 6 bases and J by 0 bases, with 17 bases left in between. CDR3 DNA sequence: TGTGCCAGTAGGCCCGAATCCCGGGGCGCTAACTATGGCTACACCTTC. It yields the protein CASRPESRGANYGYTF.

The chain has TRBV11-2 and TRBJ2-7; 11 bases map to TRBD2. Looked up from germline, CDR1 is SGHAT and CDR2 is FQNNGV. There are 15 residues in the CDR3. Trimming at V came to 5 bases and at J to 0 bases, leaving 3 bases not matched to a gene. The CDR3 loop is CASSPLAGGSYEQYF. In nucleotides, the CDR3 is TGTGCCAGCAGCCCTCTAGCGGGGGGCTCCTACGAGCAGTACTTC.

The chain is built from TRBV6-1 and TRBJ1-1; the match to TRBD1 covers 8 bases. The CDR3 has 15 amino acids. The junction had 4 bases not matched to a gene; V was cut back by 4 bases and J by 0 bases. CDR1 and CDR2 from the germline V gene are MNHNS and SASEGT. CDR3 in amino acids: CASSARQGLNTEAFF. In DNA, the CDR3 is TGTGCCAGCAGTGCACGACAGGGGCTGAACACTGAAGCTTTCTTT.

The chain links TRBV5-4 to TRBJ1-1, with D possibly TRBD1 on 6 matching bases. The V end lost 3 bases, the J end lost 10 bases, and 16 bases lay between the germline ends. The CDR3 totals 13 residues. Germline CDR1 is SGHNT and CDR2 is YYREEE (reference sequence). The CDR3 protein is CASSYLGGYGAFF. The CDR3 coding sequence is TGTGCCAGCAGCTATTTAGGGGGGTATGGAGCTTTCTTT.